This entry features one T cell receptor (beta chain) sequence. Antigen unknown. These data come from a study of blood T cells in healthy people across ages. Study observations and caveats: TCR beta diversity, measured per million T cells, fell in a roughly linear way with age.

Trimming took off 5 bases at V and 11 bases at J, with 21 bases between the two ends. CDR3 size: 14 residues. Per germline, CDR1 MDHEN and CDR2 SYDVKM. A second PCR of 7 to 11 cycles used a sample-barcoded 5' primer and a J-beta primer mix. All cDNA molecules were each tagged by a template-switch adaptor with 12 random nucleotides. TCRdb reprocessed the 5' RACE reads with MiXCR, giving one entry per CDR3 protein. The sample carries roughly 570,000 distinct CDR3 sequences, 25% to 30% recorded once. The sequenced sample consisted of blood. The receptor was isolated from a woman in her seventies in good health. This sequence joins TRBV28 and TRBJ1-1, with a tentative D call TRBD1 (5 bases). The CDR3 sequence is CASSPRTLPLSAFF. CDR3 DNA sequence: TGTGCCAGCAGTCCTAGGACACTCCCGTTGAGCGCTTTCTTT.